One and the same sample provided the 30 T cell receptor beta chains below, sequenced in a study of cytomegalovirus exposure and HLA in healthy donors listed by TCRdb under 2017. The library was built by means of the immunoSEQ multiplex PCR assay. For the multiplex PCR, a mixture combining 60 forward primers for TCR Vbeta segments and 13 reverse primers for TCR Jbeta segments was used. The immuneACCESS repertoire file appears here via TCRdb, limited to in-frame rearrangements. These files lack a portion of the clones; in checked studies, under half of the deficit traces to unresolved V genes, and the cause of the others is not known. The sample yields some 140,000 clones; 73% were counted once. 1% to 1.5% of the sample is in the top ten clones. The source material was PBMCs. These receptors all come from a woman aged 40-49 years in good health and CMV-seronegative.

This clone was counted a few times. The rearrangement joins TRBV5-5 to TRBJ2-7, with D unclear. CDR3 length equals 12 residues. The germline V gene has CDR1 SGHKS and CDR2 YYEKEE (reference sequence). The V and J ends lost 5 bases and 3 bases respectively, with 9 bases between them. In DNA form, the CDR3 reads TGTGCCAGCAGTAAGTCGGGCTACGAGCAGTACTTC. Encoded protein: CASSKSGYEQYF.

V gene TRBV18 combines with J gene TRBJ2-3; 7 bases are shared with TRBD2. The CDR3 sequence is 17 residues long. The V and J ends lost 1 base and 6 bases, in that order; junction bases with no gene match: 13. Germline CDR1 KGHSH, CDR2 LQKENI. In DNA, the CDR3 is TGTGCCAGCTCACCACTCGCGGGGGTCCTGCAAAGGGATACGCAGTATTTT. It codes for CASSPLAGVLQRDTQYF. The full variable domain, completed using reference TRBV18 and TRBJ2-3, is NAGVMQNPRHLVRRRGQEARLRCSPMKGHSHVYWYRQLPEEGLKFMVYLQKENIIDESGMPKERFSAEFPKEGPSILRIQQVVRGDSAAYFCASSPLAGVLQRDTQYFGPGTRLTVL.

The V gene is TRBV5-1, the J gene TRBJ1-3, with a possible D match to TRBD1 (6 bases). CDR1 SGHRS and CDR2 YFSETQ come from the germline V gene. V was clipped by 4 bases and J by 4 bases, with 12 bases between them. The CDR3 is 14 residues long. The CDR3 nucleotides are TGCGCCAGCAGCCCCGGGGGGGCGGGAAACACCATATATTTT. Translated: CASSPGGAGNTIYF.

The gene calls are TRBV29-1 and TRBJ2-1; 12 nucleotides align to TRBD2. Looked up from germline, CDR1 is SQVTM and CDR2 is ANQGSEA. This CDR3 is built from 15 residues. V shed 6 bases and J 8 bases; nucleotides not matched to a gene: 11. CDR3 residues: CSVGTSGSGSDEQFF. The CDR3 DNA is TGCAGCGTGGGGACTAGCGGGTCTGGGTCCGATGAGCAGTTCTTC.

In its sample, this clone was seen once. The chain joins TRBV5-1 to TRBJ1-2; the D gene is possibly TRBD1 (5 bases). Germline V gene data show CDR1 as SGHRS and CDR2 as YFSETQ. V was trimmed by 3 bases and J by 6 bases, leaving 18 bases between them. This CDR3 has 15 amino acids. CDR3 in amino acids: CASSSSPRAPDGYTF. The CDR3 bases are TGCGCCAGCAGCTCGTCACCCAGGGCCCCGGATGGCTACACCTTC.

V usage is TRBV2 and J usage is TRBJ1-5; no clear D gene. This CDR3 region has 14 residues. Germline V CDR1 and CDR2: SNHLY, FYNNEI. The ends were cut back, 4 bases at V and 6 bases at J, with 13 bases in the middle. For the CDR3, the DNA is TGTGCCAGCAGTGTAGGTGGCGGGAGTCAGCCCCAGCATTTT. Translated: CASSVGGGSQPQHF.

The J gene is TRBJ1-2, the V gene TRBV2; D ambiguous. The CDR3 extends over 13 amino acids. Germline V lookup: CDR1 SNHLY, CDR2 FYNNEI. V lost 3 bases and J lost 7, with 12 bases in between. This chain's CDR3 is CASSEVPTGGYTF. The CDR3 region has the DNA TGTGCCAGCAGTGAGGTACCCACGGGTGGCTACACCTTC.

This clone has only a few counts. The V and J genes are TRBV7-3 and TRBJ1-6; D is ambiguous. V was pared by 5 bases and J by 9 bases, with 11 bases between. Looked up from germline, CDR1 is SGHTA and CDR2 is FQGTGA. There are 13 residues in the CDR3. The DNA for the CDR3 is TGTGCCAGCAGCCCGGGAATACCTTCACCCCTCCACTTT. Residues: CASSPGIPSPLHF.

The chain uses TRBV5-1 and TRBJ1-6; D gene uncertain. Trimming pared 0 bases from V and 6 bases from J, leaving 10 bases between. The CDR3 covers 15 residues. Germline loops: CDR1 SGHRS, CDR2 YFSETQ. CDR3 sequence: CASSLGAGSNSPLHF. The DNA for the CDR3 is TGCGCCAGCAGCTTGGGGGCAGGTTCTAATTCACCCCTCCACTTT.

The DNA for the CDR3 is TGTGCCAGCAGCGCAGGGGTTAGAAACGAGCAGTACTTC. This translates into CASSAGVRNEQYF. The V gene is TRBV14, the J gene TRBJ2-7; D perhaps matches TRBD1 (6 bases). There are 13 residues in the CDR3. V lost 5 bases, J lost 5 bases, and 13 bases lay in between. Germline V gives CDR1 SGHDN, CDR2 FVKESK.

The chain couples TRBV4-1 to TRBJ2-1; D unclear. The germline V and J ends were trimmed by 0 bases and 4 bases, with 7 bases remaining between them. The CDR3 length is 14 residues. Germline assignment: CDR1 MGHRA and CDR2 YSYEKL. The CDR3 DNA reads TGCGCCAGCAGCCAAGAAACAAGTTACAATGAGCAGTTCTTC. It specifies CASSQETSYNEQFF.

The chain combines TRBV5-1 with TRBJ2-3, with 8 bases fitting TRBD1. The CDR3 consists of 15 residues. Losses at the gene ends were 7 bases for V and 6 bases for J; bases not matched to a gene: 13. Germline-derived CDR1 and CDR2 are SGHRS and YFSETQ. The CDR3 region is CASRSPGGGIDTQYF. As DNA, the CDR3 is TGCGCCAGCCGAAGCCCAGGGGGCGGAATTGATACGCAGTATTTT.

The chain couples TRBV5-5 to TRBJ2-2, with TRBD2 identical over 13 bases. Unmatched junction bases numbered 6, after V lost 5 bases and J lost 5 bases. Germline V lookup: CDR1 SGHKS, CDR2 YYEKEE (reference sequence). The CDR3 is 16 residues long. The CDR3 DNA follows: TGTGCCAGCAGTCCGGGACTAGCGGGGAGGACCGGGGAGCTGTTTTTT. Amino acids: CASSPGLAGRTGELFF. Full variable domain (missing parts from reference TRBV5-5 and TRBJ2-2): DAGVTQSPTHLIKTRGQQVTLRCSPISGHKSVSWYQQVLGQGPQFIFQYYEKEERGRGNFPDRFSARQFPNYSSELNVNALLLGDSALYLCASSPGLAGRTGELFFGEGSRLTVL.

This chain links TRBV4-1 with TRBJ1-4; D is undetermined. Germline V gene sequence: CDR1 MGHRA, CDR2 YSYEKL. Trimming took 0 bases from V and 0 from J, leaving 11 bases between them. This CDR3 is 17 amino acids long. The CDR3, as DNA: TGCGCCAGCAGCCAAGAATCTTACAGTTCAACTAATGAAAAACTGTTTTTT. This gives the protein CASSQESYSSTNEKLFF.

The gene calls are TRBV11-3 and TRBJ2-2, with D uncertain. Germline V gene lookup returns CDR1 SGHNT and CDR2 YENEEA. V was cut by 5 bases and J by 4 bases, with 8 bases left in between. There are 13 residues in the CDR3. The CDR3 loop is CASSRQGTGELFF. The CDR3 DNA reads as TGTGCCAGCAGCCGACAAGGCACCGGGGAGCTGTTTTTT. Combining the CDR3 with reference TRBV11-3 and TRBJ2-2 gives the whole variable domain EAGVVQSPRYKIIEKKQPVAFWCNPISGHNTLYWYLQNLGQGPELLIRYENEEAVDDSQLPKDRFSAERLKGVDSTLKIQPAELGDSAVYLCASSRQGTGELFFGEGSRLTVL.

By share of the sample, this clone is medium-sized. The chain recombines TRBV9 with TRBJ1-2, with a tentative D call TRBD1 (6 bases). Trimming took off 4 bases at V and 1 base at J, with 14 bases between the two ends. Per germline, CDR1 SGDLS and CDR2 YYNGEE. This CDR3 is built from 15 residues. Here the CDR3 reads CASSPAIGGNYGYTF. As DNA, the CDR3 is TGTGCCAGCAGCCCGGCCATAGGGGGTAACTATGGCTACACCTTC.

This clone was detected a few times. CDR3 bases: TGTGCCAGCAGTCGCGCGGGAGTTGAAGCTTTCTTT. Translation gives CASSRAGVEAFF. The chain couples TRBV28 to TRBJ1-1; D is ambiguous. This CDR3 has 12 amino acids. V was clipped by 5 bases and J by 7 bases, with 11 bases between them. Germline V gene data show CDR1 as MDHEN and CDR2 as SYDVKM.

This clone showed up just a few times. In DNA form, the CDR3 reads TGTGCCAGCAGTAAGGGACAGGCGAACACTGAAGCTTTCTTT. Its translation is CASSKGQANTEAFF. The rearrangement links TRBV6-6 to TRBJ1-1, with 8 bases lining up with TRBD1. V gave up 5 bases and J gave up 1 base; unmatched junction bases: 3. Germline lookup yields CDR1 MNHNY and CDR2 SVGAGI (reference sequence). The CDR3 has 14 residues.

The rearrangement links TRBV15 to TRBJ1-2, with D possibly being TRBD1 (6 bases). The CDR3 covers 16 residues. Trimming took off 0 bases at V and 8 bases at J, with 19 bases between the two ends. Germline V gene lookup returns CDR1 LNHNV and CDR2 YYDKDF (reference sequence). CDR3 nucleotides: TGTGCCACCAGCAGAGATCTACGGGACACCGGTCGCGGCTACACCTTC. It codes for CATSRDLRDTGRGYTF.

A few counts support this clone. The genes are TRBV5-6 and TRBJ2-7; 7 nucleotides align to TRBD2. Germline values: CDR1 SGHDT, CDR2 YYEEEE. This CDR3 is 14 amino acids long. Trimming removed 1 base from V and 1 base from J; junction bases left unmatched: 2. CDR3 DNA: TGTGCCAGCAGCTTGTCACTAGCGTCCTACGAGCAGTACTTC. Protein sequence: CASSLSLASYEQYF.

This chain connects TRBV4-3 to TRBJ1-6, with 9 bases matching TRBD1. V lost 0 bases to trimming and J lost 9 bases; unmatched junction nucleotides: 18. The CDR3 has 20 amino acids. Per germline, CDR1 LGHNA and CDR2 YSLEER. The CDR3 is CASSQDITPTGGYSRSPLHF. The CDR3 DNA follows: TGCGCCAGCAGCCAAGATATCACACCCACAGGGGGCTATTCTCGTTCACCCCTCCACTTT.

This rearrangement joins TRBV5-1 to TRBJ1-1; D gene ambiguous. Trimming stripped 0 bases from V and 3 bases from J, with 6 bases between. Germline V gene sequence: CDR1 SGHRS, CDR2 YFSETQ. The length of the CDR3 is 13 residues. The CDR3 DNA is TGCGCCAGCAGCTTGGCGGGATACACTGAAGCTTTCTTT. Amino acid sequence: CASSLAGYTEAFF.

On this clone itself: The junction departs from the called germline gene at one end, perhaps through a read error. V gene TRBV7-7 combines with J gene TRBJ2-3, with D unresolved. The CDR3 totals 13 residues. Germline values: CDR1 SSHAT, CDR2 FNYEAQ (reference sequence). CDR3 sequence (DNA): TGTGCTAGCAGCCCTCTACGCCCAGATACGCAGTATTTT. It translates to CASSPLRPDTQYF.

This chain uses TRBV13 with TRBJ1-1, with D unresolved. The CDR3 is 13 residues long. The germline V and J ends were trimmed by 5 bases and 1 base, with 8 bases remaining between them. CDR1 and CDR2 (germline): PRHDT, FYEKMQ (reference sequence). CDR3 DNA: TGTGCCAGCAGCACGAGCTGGAACACTGAAGCTTTCTTT. The encoded protein is CASSTSWNTEAFF.

V gene TRBV7-9 combines with J gene TRBJ1-3; D is undetermined. The CDR3 has 14 amino acids. Germline V lookup: CDR1 SEHNR, CDR2 FQNEAQ (reference sequence). Trimming stripped 1 base from V and 3 bases from J, with 7 bases between. In nucleotides, the CDR3 is TGTGCCAGCAGCTTAGAAGGAGGTGGAAACACCATATATTTT. Amino acid sequence: CASSLEGGGNTIYF.

Concerning this clone: The junction shows a germline mismatch at one end, possibly a read error. Other DNA sequences in the same sample also yield this CDR3. The rearrangement links TRBV7-8 to TRBJ1-1, with TRBD1 matching over 8 bases. Germline V gene sequence: CDR1 SGHVS, CDR2 FQNEAQ. The CDR3 extends over 15 amino acids. The CDR3 nucleotides are TGTGCCAGCAGCTTAGGGCCGGGGGACAGGCCTGAGGCTTTCTTT. This encodes CASSLGPGDRPEAFF.

This sequence joins TRBV4-1 and TRBJ2-3; 7 positions agree with TRBD1. V lost 4 bases, J lost 6 bases, and 16 bases stayed unmatched. Germline loops: CDR1 MGHRA, CDR2 YSYEKL. This CDR3 is 17 amino acids long. The CDR3 nucleotides are TGCGCCAGCAGCCCAACCGGGACAGTCGGAAAATTTGATACGCAGTATTTT. Amino acids: CASSPTGTVGKFDTQYF.

J is TRBJ2-7 and V is TRBV14; 10 positions agree with TRBD1. With V trimmed by 2 bases and J by 2 bases, 18 bases remained unmatched. Germline lookup yields CDR1 SGHDN and CDR2 FVKESK. The CDR3 sequence is 20 residues long. This chain's CDR3 is CASSQNPQGQGSRVTYEQYV. CDR3 DNA: TGTGCCAGCAGCCAAAACCCACAGGGACAGGGGAGCAGGGTGACCTACGAGCAGTACGTC.

This chain connects TRBV19 to TRBJ1-1, with TRBD1 matching over 7 bases. Unmatched junction bases numbered 4, after V lost 6 bases and J lost 3 bases. The CDR3 runs to 13 residues. CDR1 and CDR2 (germline): LNHDA, SQIVND (reference sequence). This CDR3 reads CASRIDRDTEAFF. CDR3 nucleotides: TGTGCCAGTAGAATCGACAGGGACACTGAAGCTTTCTTT.

The chain links TRBV6-5 to TRBJ2-3, with 7 bases that match TRBD1. V lost 3 bases to trimming and J lost 1 base; unmatched junction nucleotides: 4. The CDR3 sequence is 15 residues long. Germline CDR1 MNHEY, CDR2 SVGAGI. The CDR3 loop reads CASSYFTGGTDTQYF. CDR3 in DNA: TGTGCCAGCAGTTATTTCACAGGGGGCACAGATACGCAGTATTTT.